One and the same sample provided the 25 T cell receptor beta chains below, sequenced in a study of cytomegalovirus exposure and HLA in healthy donors. PCR employed 60 Vbeta and 13 Jbeta primers. Method: immunoSEQ multiplex PCR; TCRdb's copy keeps in-frame clones and lacks some. In the table there are 110,000 or so clones, approximately 80% of which are singletons. What was sequenced was PBMCs. These receptors all stem from a man aged 50 or older in good health and CMV-seropositive.

The chain links TRBV11-3 to TRBJ2-1; maybe TRBD1 (6 bases). This CDR3 contains 15 residues. Trimming pared 5 bases from V and 5 bases from J, leaving 16 bases between. Per the germline V gene, CDR1 is SGHNT and CDR2 is YENEEA. CDR3 bases: TGTGCCAGCAGCCCCTCGGACAGTAAGAACAATGAGCAGTTCTTC. Protein sequence: CASSPSDSKNNEQFF.

This clone appeared a few times. This chain joins TRBV18 and TRBJ2-3, with 8 bases that match TRBD2. This CDR3 comprises 16 residues. V was clipped by 2 bases and J by 3 bases; unmatched bases: 7. CDR1 is KGHSH, CDR2 LQKENI, per germline. The CDR3 loop reads CASSPFASGQTDTQYF. CDR3 nucleotides: TGTGCCAGCTCACCATTTGCTAGCGGGCAGACAGATACGCAGTATTTT.

This clone showed up just a few times. J is TRBJ2-3 and V is TRBV5-1; a possible D gene is TRBD2 (6 bases). This CDR3 spans 15 amino acids. CDR1 SGHRS and CDR2 YFSETQ come from the germline V gene. The V end was cut by 4 bases, the J end by 2 bases, with 14 bases between. In DNA form, the CDR3 reads TGCGCCAGCAGCCCCCCAGCGGGCCTCACAGATACGCAGTATTTT. Its translation is CASSPPAGLTDTQYF.

The chain couples TRBV9 to TRBJ2-7, with TRBD1 matching over 7 bases. The germline CDR1 and CDR2 sequences are SGDLS and YYNGEE. Unmatched junction bases numbered 4, after V lost 4 bases and J lost 6 bases. The CDR3 loop spans 12 amino acids. The CDR3 loop is CASSSGGVEQYF. The CDR3 region has the DNA TGTGCCAGCAGCTCAGGGGGAGTCGAGCAGTACTTC.

The chain joins TRBV19 to TRBJ1-2, with TRBD1 matching 10 bases. Germline values: CDR1 LNHDA, CDR2 SQIVND (reference sequence). Trimming removed 7 bases from V and 4 bases from J; junction bases left unmatched: 3. CDR3 length equals 13 residues. As DNA, the CDR3 is TGTGCCAGTAAGACAGGGGGCTTCTATGGCTACACCTTC. Protein product: CASKTGGFYGYTF. The full variable domain, rest sourced from reference TRBV19 and TRBJ1-2, is DGGITQSPKYLFRKEGQNVTLSCEQNLNHDAMYWYRQDPGQGLRLIYYSQIVNDFQKGDIAEGYSVSREKKESFPLTVTSAQKNPTAFYLCASKTGGFYGYTFGSGTRLTVV.

The V and J genes are TRBV27 and TRBJ2-5, with D perhaps TRBD1 (6 bases). Between the trimmed V and J ends, which lost 5 bases and 5 bases, there was a span of 18 bases. Per the germline V gene, CDR1 is MNHEY and CDR2 is SMNVEV (reference sequence). This CDR3 is 15 amino acids long. CDR3 nucleotide sequence: TGTGCCAGCAGTATAAGACCAGGGGATAGGGAGACCCAGTACTTC. Translated, it gives CASSIRPGDRETQYF.

The V gene is TRBV5-6, the J gene TRBJ2-7; perhaps TRBD1 as D (6 bases). This CDR3 has 13 amino acids. Germline loops: CDR1 SGHDT, CDR2 YYEEEE. The V gene lost 2 bases and the J gene lost 3 bases, with 9 bases spanning the gap. CDR3 coding DNA: TGTGCCAGCAGCTTTGGGACAAACTACGAGCAGTACTTC. It yields the protein CASSFGTNYEQYF.

The chain is built from TRBV19 and TRBJ2-1; 10 bases fit TRBD1. This CDR3 contains 16 residues. The germline gives CDR1 LNHDA, CDR2 SQIVND (reference sequence). J lost 7 bases, V lost 5 bases, and 11 bases had no gene match. The CDR3 loop reads CASSQMTGGIVNEQFF. In DNA, the CDR3 is TGTGCCAGTAGTCAGATGACAGGGGGCATAGTAAATGAGCAGTTCTTC.

This clone was counted only a few times. The chain uses TRBV28 and TRBJ1-2; TRBD1 aligns across 7 bases. V lost 4 bases to trimming and J lost 4 bases; unmatched junction nucleotides: 6. Germline V gene lookup returns CDR1 MDHEN and CDR2 SYDVKM. CDR3 length: 14 amino acids. CDR3 sequence: CASSSGTDTYGYTF. The DNA of the CDR3 is TGTGCCAGCAGTTCCGGGACAGACACCTATGGCTACACCTTC.

The chain carries TRBV7-2 and TRBJ2-7; TRBD2 matches 13 bases. The CDR3 length is 15 residues. V lost 5 bases, J lost 6 bases, and 7 bases stayed unmatched. Per the germline V gene, CDR1 is SGHTA and CDR2 is FQGNSA. In nucleotides, the CDR3 is TGTGCCAGCAGCGCCACCGGGACTAGCGGGACCGAGCAGTACTTC. It is translated as CASSATGTSGTEQYF.

In this sample, this clone turned up a few times. V is TRBV6-6 and J is TRBJ1-2; no reliable D call. Trimming left V 7 bases short and J 7 bases short, with 13 bases between. The germline gives CDR1 MNHNY, CDR2 SVGAGI (reference sequence). This CDR3 has 12 residues. CDR3 sequence (DNA): TGTGCCAGCACCTCCCCTACTAGTGGCTACACCTTC. Translation gives CASTSPTSGYTF.

The chain carries TRBV6-6 and TRBJ1-4, with TRBD1 matching 7 bases. The V and J ends lost 4 bases and 6 bases, in that order; junction bases with no gene match: 8. The CDR3 spans 15 residues. CDR1 and CDR2 (germline): MNHNY, SVGAGI (reference sequence). The CDR3 reads CASSFRQGMDEKLFF. The CDR3, as DNA: TGTGCCAGCAGTTTTAGACAGGGTATGGATGAAAAACTGTTTTTT.

This clone has only a few counts. This rearrangement joins TRBV4-1 to TRBJ1-1; no reliable D call. Trimming stripped 4 bases from V and 8 bases from J, with 17 bases between. The CDR3 consists of 14 residues. Germline loops: CDR1 MGHRA, CDR2 YSYEKL. CDR3 nucleotides: TGCGCCAGCAGCCCCGATGGGCTGCGGGGAGAAGCTTTCTTT. Translated: CASSPDGLRGEAFF.

J is TRBJ2-2 and V is TRBV6-5; tentatively, D is TRBD2 (6 bases). The CDR3 length is 13 residues. Germline CDR1 is MNHEY and CDR2 is SVGAGI. Trimming took off 6 bases at V and 4 bases at J, with 9 bases between the two ends. In nucleotides, the CDR3 is TGTGCCAGCAGGCGGGGAGGCACCGGGGAGCTGTTTTTT. Amino acid sequence: CASRRGGTGELFF.

Comments on this clone: The junction does not match germline at one end; this may be a read error. V gene TRBV4-1 combines with J gene TRBJ1-2; D is uncertain. This CDR3 is built from 15 residues. Germline CDR1 reads MGHRA; CDR2 reads YSYEKL. CDR3 sequence (DNA): TGCGCCAGCAGGCCGGAGGGCGGACCCAACTATGGCTACCCCTTC. It is translated as CASRPEGGPNYGYPF.

The table lists this clone with a few counts. The chain has TRBV7-6 and TRBJ2-6; the match to TRBD2 covers 9 bases. V gave up 4 bases and J gave up 0 bases; unmatched junction bases: 19. Germline V lookup: CDR1 SGHVS, CDR2 FNYEAQ. The CDR3 has 22 amino acids. CDR3 sequence reads: CASSSSVGLAGIPNSGANVLTF. The CDR3 bases are TGTGCCAGCAGCTCTTCGGTCGGGCTAGCGGGGATTCCTAACTCTGGGGCCAACGTCCTGACTTTC.

This clone was seen more than once but under ten times. The chain links TRBV18 to TRBJ1-2; TRBD1 matches at 7 bases. After removal of 3 bases from V and 7 bases from J, the junction contained 8 bases not matched to a gene. Germline V gene data show CDR1 as KGHSH and CDR2 as LQKENI. The CDR3 totals 14 residues. The CDR3 DNA sequence: TGTGCCAGCTCACCTCGACAGGGTAGATTTGGCTACACCTTC. Amino acid sequence: CASSPRQGRFGYTF.

This clone was observed a handful of times. The V gene is TRBV10-2, the J gene TRBJ1-3, with D unresolved. The CDR3 runs 12 residues. Trimming cost V 2 bases and J 7 bases, with 6 bases left between them. Germline CDR1 is WSHSY and CDR2 is SAAADI. The CDR3 loop is CASSEGRNTIYF. Written as DNA, the CDR3 is TGCGCCAGCAGTGAGGGGAGGAACACCATATATTTT.

The gene calls are TRBV27 and TRBJ2-6; D is uncertain. V shed 6 bases and J shed 4 bases, with 10 bases lying between them. CDR1 is MNHEY and CDR2 is SMNVEV in the germline V gene (reference sequence). The length of the CDR3 is 14 residues. The CDR3 is CASSLGAGANVLTF. For the CDR3, the DNA is TGTGCCAGCAGCCTCGGAGCCGGGGCCAACGTCCTGACTTTC. The full variable domain, with the rest looked up from reference TRBV27 and TRBJ2-6, is EAQVTQNPRYLITVTGKKLTVTCSQNMNHEYMSWYRQDPGLGLRQIYYSMNVEVTDKGDVPEGYKVSRKEKRNFPLILESPSPNQTSLYFCASSLGAGANVLTFGAGSRLTVL.

The chain recombines TRBV29-1 with TRBJ2-3; D is unclear. The V gene lost 6 bases and the J gene lost 0 bases, with 16 bases spanning the gap. The CDR3 sequence is 15 residues long. Germline V gives CDR1 SQVTM, CDR2 ANQGSEA. The CDR3 coding sequence is TGCAGCGTCGAATTGCGAGCGACTAGCACAGATACGCAGTATTTT. Translated: CSVELRATSTDTQYF.

The chain recombines TRBV7-2 with TRBJ2-2; D may be TRBD2 (6 bases). CDR3 length equals 14 residues. The germline CDR1 and CDR2 sequences are SGHTA and FQGNSA. V was clipped by 11 bases and J by 7 bases, with 20 bases between them. This CDR3 is CAGSGTPRGGELFF. CDR3 coding DNA: TGTGCCGGGAGTGGGACTCCAAGGGGCGGGGAGCTGTTTTTT.

J is TRBJ2-7 and V is TRBV28; 7 positions match TRBD1. The CDR3 is 14 residues long. J was trimmed by 7 bases and V by 6 bases; bases with no gene match: 12. Germline values: CDR1 MDHEN, CDR2 SYDVKM. In DNA, the CDR3 is TGTGCCAGCAGCTCCTCAAGCAGGGGGAAAGAGCAGTACTTC. It translates to CASSSSSRGKEQYF.

V gene TRBV5-1 combines with J gene TRBJ1-2, with 9 nucleotides matching TRBD1. CDR1 is SGHRS, CDR2 YFSETQ, per germline. Germline trimming cut 0 bases from V and 0 bases from J; bases unmatched to any gene: 3. The CDR3 is 16 amino acids. The CDR3 nucleotides read TGCGCCAGCAGCTTGGTGGGGACAGGGACTAACTATGGCTACACCTTC. The encoded protein is CASSLVGTGTNYGYTF.

The V call is TRBV5-4, the J call TRBJ2-1, with TRBD2 matching 14 bases. This CDR3 spans 16 amino acids. CDR1 SGHNT and CDR2 YYREEE come from the germline V gene (reference sequence). With 4 bases clipped from V and 9 bases from J, the junction kept 9 bases outside the gene matches. DNA of the CDR3: TGTGCCAGCAGCCCCGCGGGACTAGCGGGAGTAGTTGAGCAGTTCTTC. This codes for CASSPAGLAGVVEQFF.

V usage is TRBV6-1 and J usage is TRBJ2-5, with 7 nucleotides matching TRBD1. Germline V gene sequence: CDR1 MNHNS, CDR2 SASEGT. This CDR3 has 13 amino acids. With 6 bases clipped from V and 7 bases from J, the junction kept 8 bases outside the gene matches. The CDR3 is CASSRQGEGTQYF. In nucleotides, the CDR3 is TGTGCCAGCAGCCGACAGGGAGAGGGGACCCAGTACTTC.